This T cell receptor (beta chain) stems from a study of T cells in Graves' hyperthyroidism and ophthalmopathy. At the level of the study: Prior to any treatment, at the point of initial diagnosis, peripheral blood was collected.

Using RNA transcripts as the source, TCR beta CDR3 regions were amplified. First-round RT-PCR targeting the TCR CDR3 was performed with the HTBI primer set. TCRdb processed the multiplex PCR reads anew with MiXCR; each CDR3 protein has one entry. The data show 530,000 or so distinct CDR3 sequences, approximately 25% seen once. Findings and caveats of the study: Among thyroid clonotypes expanded above 0.001, most also appeared in blood.

The CDR3 contains 14 residues. In germline, CDR1 is SGHTA, CDR2 FQGNSA. On this clonotype: Its target is not known. Compared with germline, one end of the junction differs, possibly owing to a read error.

The rearrangement uses TRBV7-2 and TRBJ2-5, with 8 nucleotides matching TRBD2. The sample comprised blood. This TCR came from a woman aged 30 to 39 with Graves' ophthalmopathy. This CDR3 is CASRLSSGSETQYF. The CDR3 nucleotides are TGTGCCAGCCGCTTGTCTAGCGGGTCGGAGACCCAGTACTTC.